This TCR beta chain is drawn from a study of cytomegalovirus exposure and HLA in healthy donors. Study results and limitations: TCR beta sequences numbering 15,000 to 20,000 were associated with HLA alleles at 0.05 false discovery rate in a later analysis. Later analysis reportedly placed an Asian-associated ancestry cluster below the roughly 670-donor mean in N-insertions.

Germline V lookup: CDR1 KGHSH, CDR2 LQKENI. CDR3 length: 15 amino acids. Trimming took off 5 bases at V and 0 bases at J, with 10 bases between the two ends. There were likely unrecorded immune exposures, though donors were nominally healthy when sampled. Comments on this clone: Its cognate antigen is unknown.

PCR primers comprised 60 Vbeta and 13 Jbeta primers. The repertoire was sequenced with immunoSEQ multiplex PCR; TCRdb's copy has only in-frame clones and lacks some. The sample lists 70,000 to 90,000 clones, about 76% occurring once. The rearrangement links TRBV18 to TRBJ2-2; a possible D gene is TRBD2 (6 bases). The sequenced sample was PBMCs. The receptor was derived from a male donor in good health and CMV-seropositive. The chain's CDR3 is CASSGGASNTGELFF. In nucleotides, the CDR3 is TGTGCCAGCTCAGGCGGGGCCTCGAACACCGGGGAGCTGTTTTTT.